This T cell receptor beta chain is from a study of regulatory T cells in long-lasting Graves disease. Whole-study findings and limits: TCR diversity was lower in persistent Graves' patients than in newly diagnosed ones.

Germline trimming cut 5 bases from V and 15 bases from J; bases unmatched to any gene: 5. This CDR3 spans 12 amino acids. Germline V CDR1 and CDR2: LNHDA, SQIVND (reference sequence). As for time point: newly diagnosed GD, antithyroid drugs for less than 3 months. The TCR library used RNA extracted from PBMCs. Combining iRepertoire HTBI primers with Arm-PCR of CDR3 regions, the authors built TCR beta libraries. TCRdb re-called the multiplex PCR reads through MiXCR, storing one row per CDR3 protein. The table lists some 500,000 distinct CDR3 sequences, 15% to 20% of them singletons. With respect to this clonotype: Its matching antigen is unknown.

The same data also went into a second study, on T cells in Graves' hyperthyroidism and ophthalmopathy.

This TCR was recovered from a woman aged 35-65 years with Graves disease. The J gene is TRBJ2-1, the V gene TRBV19; 12 bases map to TRBD2. The sequenced sample was peripheral blood mononuclear cells (PBMCs), obtained at new diagnosis, from a patient treated with antithyroid drugs. CDR3 in amino acids: CASSFLAGGPFF. CDR3 coding DNA: TGTGCCAGTAGTTTTCTAGCGGGGGGGCCGTTCTTC.